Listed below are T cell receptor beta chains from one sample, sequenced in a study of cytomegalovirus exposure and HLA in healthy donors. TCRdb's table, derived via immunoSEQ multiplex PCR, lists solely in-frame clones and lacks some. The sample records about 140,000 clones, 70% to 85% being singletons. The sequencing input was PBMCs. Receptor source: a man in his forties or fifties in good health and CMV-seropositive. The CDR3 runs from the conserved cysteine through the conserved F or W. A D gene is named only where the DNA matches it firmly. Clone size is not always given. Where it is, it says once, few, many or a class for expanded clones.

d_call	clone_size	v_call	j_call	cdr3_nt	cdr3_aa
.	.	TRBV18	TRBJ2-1	TGTGCCAGCTCACCGCAGAACCACAATGAGCAGTTCTTC	CASSPQNHNEQFF
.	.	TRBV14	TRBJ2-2	TGTGCCAGCAGCCCTCTGATGGAGAGCACCGGGGAGCTGTTTTTT	CASSPLMESTGELFF
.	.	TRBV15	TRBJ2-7	TGTGCCACCAGCAGCCTGCGGGATACCTACGAGCAGTACTTC	CATSSLRDTYEQYF
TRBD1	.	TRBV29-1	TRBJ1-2	TGCAGCGCCGCCGGTCGGGACAGGATGCGATTTTTC	CSAAGRDRMRFF
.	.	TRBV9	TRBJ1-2	TGTGCCAGCAGCGCCTATGGGGGCAGCCACACCTTC	CASSAYGGSHTF
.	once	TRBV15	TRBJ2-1	TGTGCCACCAGCAGCACAACAACAAGGACCGGGACTTCCTTTCTCTCTAAGCAGTTCTTC	CATSSTTTRTGTSFLSKQFF
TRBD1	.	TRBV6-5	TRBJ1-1	TGTGCCAGCAGTTATCAGGGGGCGGTTATGAACACTGAAGCTTTCTTT	CASSYQGAVMNTEAFF
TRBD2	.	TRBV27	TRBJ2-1	TGTGCCAGCAGTTTCAAGCGGGAGAGTGAGCAGTTCTTC	CASSFKRESEQFF
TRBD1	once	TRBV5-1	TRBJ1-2	TGCGCCAGCAGCTTGGGAAACAGGGGGTACTATGGCTACACCTTC	CASSLGNRGYYGYTF
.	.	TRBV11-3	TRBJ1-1	TGTGCCAGCAGCTTAGCCGAGGGTGAAAGCGCTGAAGCTTTCTTT	CASSLAEGESAEAFF
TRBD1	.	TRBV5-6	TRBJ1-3	TGTGCCAGCAGCCAGTCGGGACAGACCGGGGGAAACACCATATATTTT	CASSQSGQTGGNTIYF
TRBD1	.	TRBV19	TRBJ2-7	TGTGCCAGTAGTATTGGGGGACAGAGCTACGAGCAGTACTTC	CASSIGGQSYEQYF